This T cell receptor (beta chain) is drawn from a study of T cell repertoires in cytomegalovirus infection. Study-wide background: Shared public TCR beta signatures pointed to both CMV infection and a matching HLA type.

Concerning this clonotype: Its antigen is still unknown.

The CDR3 spans 14 residues. CDR1 is MNHEY and CDR2 is SVGAGI in the germline V gene. The ends were cut back, 0 bases at V and 3 bases at J, with 9 bases in the middle. TCRdb fed the reads into MiXCR, producing one record per CDR3 protein. There are about 920,000 distinct CDR3 sequences in the sample; about a third occur only once, and over 11% lies in the top ten. The input for sequencing was cultured CD8+ T cells from PBMCs, taken from culture after CMV antigen stimulation. This receptor was taken from a human donor in good health (CMV status not recorded). Some clones in this sample may be carry-over from other donors' samples. The chain recombines TRBV6-5 with TRBJ2-7; D is uncertain. This chain's CDR3 is CASSYSGQFYEQYF. In DNA form, the CDR3 reads TGTGCCAGCAGTTACTCAGGCCAGTTCTACGAGCAGTACTTC.